This T cell receptor beta chain was documented in a study of blood T cell repertoires in COVID-19 (dated by TCRdb to the early 2020s). Background on the whole study: Samples covering the acute and convalescent phases of COVID-19 were provided by collaborators in the United States, Italy and Spain. The repertoires were released in a freely available public database intended as a resource for research on the immune response to SARS-CoV-2. Where available, HLA class I and class II types were taken from metadata supplied by the sample provider and were not determined by assay-based typing. Nearly every sample came with metadata listing a de-identified subject ID, COVID-19 status, age in years and sex. The material from the prospective study consisted of cDNA or gDNA derived from T cells, B-cell-depleted T cells, or PBMCs. The samples were drawn from the first 160 participants of the ongoing ImmuneRACE study and from 950 to 1,500 subjects provided by 6 global collaborators. Deeply sampled blood TCRbeta repertoires from subjects exposed to, actively infected with, or recovered from COVID-19 were included in the dataset.

The immunoSEQ Assay, a bias-controlled multiplex PCR, was used to amplify TCRbeta CDR3 regions from genomic DNA. The study's processing was this. Within the assay, amplification of reference gene primers was used to estimate how many nucleated cells each sample contained. To quantify the absolute abundance of each unique TCRbeta CDR3 rearrangement, sequence reads were collapsed and filtered. For each sample, productive Simpson clonality was calculated as the square root of Simpson's diversity index across productive rearrangements. The table was pulled from immuneACCESS by TCRdb, which kept in-frame rearrangements only. Such tables lose some clones; where checked, under half of the loss comes from unresolved V genes, and the rest has no known cause. V, J and clone size derive from that table, while D and trimming were established from the DNA sequence. For this sample there are 140,000 to 150,000 clones; about 90% appear just once. Of the sample, roughly a tenth is held by the ten largest clones.

Note on this clone: Its cognate antigen has yet to be identified. Base-call qualities are not available, and no considerably larger clone is one nucleotide away.

On the study overall, not on this receptor specifically: The quantity of clinical and demographic metadata differed by source and by participant and was supplied without curation.

The CDR3 has 13 amino acids, counting the end cysteine and phenylalanine. CDR3 DNA is the only sequence kept; it has 39 bases, read in frame from the first base. CDR1 is given as SGHDN and CDR2 as FVKESK, both from the germline V gene. V is shortened by 4 bases, J by 2 bases, and the region joining them spans 8 bases. Whole blood was collected in K2EDTA tubes by collaborating institutions according to the institutions' own protocols. For TCRbeta analysis, collaborator samples were shipped as frozen whole blood, as isolated PBMCs, or as DNA extracted from either sample type. The chain employs TRBV14 and TRBJ2-5; matching of 5 bases hints at TRBD1 as the D gene. This clonotype was sampled from a man aged 55 to 69 with active or convalescent COVID-19. Material for sequencing was peripheral blood. The CDR3: CASSLGQQETQYF. The nucleotide sequence reads TGTGCCAGCAGCCTCGGACAACAAGAGACCCAGTACTTC.